The TCR beta chain under discussion was sequenced for a study of CD8+ T cells in alopecia areata (dated 2018 in TCRdb). For context, the study as a whole: Treated patients were enrolled in an open-label pilot trial of oral tofacitinib, 5 to 10 mg twice daily, for moderate-to-severe alopecia areata. Tofacitinib was given for 6 to 18 months, followed by 6 months of follow-up off drug to assess delayed response and recurrence. In both human patients and the C3H/HeJ mouse model, the study applied high-throughput TCRbeta sequencing to look at T cell clonal expansion in alopecia areata. In humans, TCRbeta sequencing was performed on scalp tissue and on sorted CD4+ and CD8+ peripheral blood T cells from healthy controls and from patients with patchy or totalis/universalis alopecia areata. Tofacitinib-treated patients had biopsies at baseline and at 4 and 24 weeks of treatment, with a later scalp biopsy in several patients. Scalp clonality was compared among normal scalp (n=4), patchy alopecia areata scalp (n=8), and alopecia totalis/universalis scalp (n=8). RNA was extracted with the PAXgene miRNA kit for fixed scalp, the miRNeasy kit for PBMCs, and the RNeasy kit for mouse skin. Amplification of TCRbeta CDR3 regions was done by immunoSEQ multiplex PCR using 35 Vbeta forward primers and 13 Jbeta reverse primers.

From alopecia areata patients, peripheral blood was collected along with lesional scalp punch biopsies. PBMCs were isolated by density centrifugation and stained for CD3, CD4 and CD8, after which CD4+ and CD8+ T cells were sorted on a FACSAria. The protocol used for the library was the immunoSEQ multiplex PCR assay. To provide template for TCR sequencing, every sample had RNA extracted and reverse transcribed into cDNA. SuperScript III was used for first-strand cDNA synthesis, primed with a 2:1 mix of oligo-dT and random hexamers. Amplification bias was assessed with a synthetic immune receptor repertoire, and residual bias was removed computationally. The original pipeline was this. After raw reads were preprocessed to remove errors, the CDR3 was defined following IMGT conventions as running from the conserved cysteine to phenylalanine. Clonality was calculated as 1 minus Shannon entropy normalized by log2 of the number of productive unique TCRs. Scalp TCRbeta sequences were cross-referenced with sorted blood CD4 and CD8 repertoires so that the CD4 or CD8 identity of scalp clones could be inferred. TCRdb took this table from immuneACCESS and kept in-frame rearrangements with V and J called. Such tables lack part of the clones; where checked against another copy, unresolved V genes explain under half of the gap, and the rest is unexplained. That table gives V, J and clone size, and the DNA gave D and trimming. The sample table lists fewer than 150,000 clones, under 40% of them with a count of one. The top ten clonotypes cover approximately 3.1% of the sample.

Overall study results and their limits: Scalp TCR repertoire analysis is complicated because resident alphabeta T cells in normal human skin are also sequenced, whereas mouse skin is dominated by gammadelta T cells. Compared with normal scalp, lesional scalp had higher clonality and more expanded CD8+ clones, particularly in alopecia totalis/universalis, a pattern that suggests antigenic drive. Compared with mice, TCR sequences shared between patients were less clear, possibly partly because of HLA diversity across the patient population.

Spanning cysteine to phenylalanine, the CDR3 consists of 16 amino acids. Only the CDR3 DNA stays, 48 bases, in frame from base 1. For CDR1 and CDR2, the germline V gene lists MDHEN and SYDVKM. The V end loses 3 bases and the J end loses 1 base, and a stretch of 13 bases separates them. This clone has a handful of counts. What this receptor recognizes is not known. Nothing much larger sits one base from this clone, and base qualities are not available. This chain joins TRBV28 to TRBJ2-1, with the D gene call left open. The specimen was CD4+ T cells sorted from blood. The TCR comes from a human donor with alopecia areata. The base sequence is TGTGCCAGCAGTTTTCCTCGGGCTCTATCCTACAATGAGCAGTTCTTC. This gives the protein CASSFPRALSYNEQFF.